This T cell receptor beta chain was captured by sequencing in a study of tumor-infiltrating lymphocytes in primary liver carcinoma. About the study: The study obtained roughly 3.65 to 7.13 million productive TCRbeta reads per sample, similar across tissue types. Whole-study results and caveats: Tumor region pairs showed greater overlap than either tumor-adjacent or tumor-blood pairs did.

Priming with a constant-region primer yielded TCR beta cDNA from roughly 490 ng total RNA. Generation of the TCR beta libraries relied on three nested multiplex PCR rounds using slightly modified ARM-PCR. Amplification in the first two PCR rounds was performed using TRBV1-TRBV30 forward primers and a C-beta reverse primer for 10 cycles each. One entry per CDR3 protein results from TCRdb running MiXCR on the multiplex PCR reads. The table shows fewer than 75,000 distinct CDR3 sequences, with roughly 70% occurring only once. Joint extraction of RNA and DNA used roughly 19-32 mg of bulk tissue that was unsorted. Patients had primary liver carcinoma treated by surgical resection. Tumor samples all exceeded 80% viable tumor cells. Deletions cut 7 bases from V and 3 bases from J, with 4 bases between. The CDR3 loop spans 11 amino acids. Per germline, CDR1 MNHNS and CDR2 SASEGT. Comments on this clonotype: Its antigen is currently unknown.

V gene TRBV6-1 combines with J gene TRBJ1-3; D is uncertain. Sequenced material: liver tumor tissue from sampling region 4. Indicated subset: tumor region T4, right-lateral pole. This sequence originates from a man aged 40-50 years with primary liver carcinoma and hepatitis B virus infection. The CDR3 coding sequence is TGTGCCAGCATCGTTGGAAACACCATATATTTT. This translates into CASIVGNTIYF.